The clone carrying this TCR beta chain was observed at least ten times. Its antigen is not known. TCR beta libraries were built with iRepertoire HTBI primers and Arm-PCR of CDR3 regions. Authors' data handling: Identified across the samples were 62 TRBV segments and 13 to 15 TRBJ segments. TCRdb passed the multiplex PCR reads through MiXCR, listing each CDR3 protein once. These V and J calls derive from TCRdb rather than the authors' analysis. The sample lists 530,000 or so distinct CDR3 sequences, about 14% occurring once. From germline, CDR1 is SGHRS and CDR2 YFSETQ. The CDR3 is 14 amino acids. V shed 2 bases and J shed 1 base, with 9 bases lying between them. This sample is drawn from a study of regulatory T cells in long-lasting Graves disease. Whole-study findings and limits: TRBV28 was favored in persistent disease, as were TRBJ1-2 and TRBJ2-5.

Time point indicated: newly diagnosed GD, antithyroid drugs for less than 3 months. PBMC RNA served as the TCR library source. A further study also used this sample, focusing on T cells in Graves' hyperthyroidism and ophthalmopathy. As that study records: The HTBI set primed first-round TCR CDR3 RT-PCR.

The chain couples TRBV5-1 to TRBJ1-1, with D possibly being TRBD1 (6 bases). The material was peripheral blood mononuclear cells (PBMCs), obtained at new diagnosis, from a patient treated with antithyroid drugs. The clonotype was recovered from a man under 40 with Graves disease. The CDR3, as DNA: TGCGCCAGCAGCTTCAGGGGAGAGAACACTGAAGCTTTCTTT. Protein product: CASSFRGENTEAFF. Supplemented by reference TRBV5-1 and TRBJ1-1, the full variable domain reads KAGVTQTPRYLIKTRGQQVTLSCSPISGHRSVSWYQQTPGQGLQFLFEYFSETQRNKGNFPGRFSGRQFSNSRSEMNVSTLELGDSALYLCASSFRGENTEAFFGQGTRLTVV.